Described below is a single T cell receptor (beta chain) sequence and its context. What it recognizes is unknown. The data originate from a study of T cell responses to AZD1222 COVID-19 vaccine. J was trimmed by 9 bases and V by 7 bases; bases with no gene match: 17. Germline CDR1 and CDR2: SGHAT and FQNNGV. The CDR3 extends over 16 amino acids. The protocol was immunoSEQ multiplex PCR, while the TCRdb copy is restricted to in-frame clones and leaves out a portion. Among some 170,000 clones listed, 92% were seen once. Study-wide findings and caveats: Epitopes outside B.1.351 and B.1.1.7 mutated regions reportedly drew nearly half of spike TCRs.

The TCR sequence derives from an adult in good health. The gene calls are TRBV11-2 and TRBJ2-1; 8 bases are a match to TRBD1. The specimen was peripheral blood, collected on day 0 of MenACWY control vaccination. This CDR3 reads CASTPFGGRGPIEQFF. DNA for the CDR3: TGTGCCAGCACTCCGTTCGGGGGCAGGGGGCCTATTGAGCAGTTCTTC.